Listed below are T cell receptor beta chains from one sample, sequenced in a study of vaccination and CD4 T cells after COVID-19. No antigen has been assigned to these receptors. TCRdb independently ran MiXCR on the PCR reads; one entry per CDR3 protein. The data show roughly 6,800 distinct CDR3 sequences, with approximately 35% seen just once and around 9.9% held by the top ten. Sample: CD4+ T cells from blood, cultured in vitro. These receptors came from a human donor in good health. Each CDR3 is given with its conserved first and last residue. The D gene is left open where the match is weak. Clone size appears in some rows only: once, few, many, or a class for an expanded clone.

few	.	TRBV29-1	TRBJ1-2	TGCAGCGTCAGATCTAGTAGGCCTGGCTACACCTTC	CSVRSSRPGYTF
medium-sized	.	TRBV20-1	TRBJ2-1	TGCAGTGCTAGAGCGGGCTCCTACAATGAGCAGTTCTTC	CSARAGSYNEQFF
few	TRBD2	TRBV28	TRBJ2-5	TGTGCCAGCACTTTAGCGGGAGGGCCGAGGGAGACCCAGTACTTC	CASTLAGGPRETQYF
.	.	TRBV2	TRBJ2-7	TGTGCCAGCAGTGATCAGGGCTCTTTATACGAGCAGTACTTC	CASSDQGSLYEQYF
medium-sized	.	TRBV2	TRBJ1-2	TGTGCCAGCACGGGGGAGAGGGGAGGTGGCTACACCTTC	CASTGERGGGYTF
few	.	TRBV7-8	TRBJ2-7	TGTGCCAGCAGCCCTAGGGGGGACTCCTACGAGCAGTACTTC	CASSPRGDSYEQYF
.	.	TRBV5-1	TRBJ2-5	TGCGCCAGCAGCTTAGATGAGACCCAGTACTTC	CASSLDETQYF
few	.	TRBV28	TRBJ2-7	TGTGCCAGCAGTTTGAAGGGGCTAGCCTACGAGCAGTACTTC	CASSLKGLAYEQYF
.	.	TRBV5-8	TRBJ2-7	TGTGCCAGCAGCCCCCCGGGGACCGCTGGCTACGAGCAGTACTTC	CASSPPGTAGYEQYF
.	TRBD1	TRBV20-1	TRBJ2-3	TGCAGTGCTAGGGACAGGGGGCCCACAGATACGCAGTATTTT	CSARDRGPTDTQYF
.	.	TRBV7-6	TRBJ2-7	TGTGCCAGCAGCCCCGACGCTCAGGAGGTCTCCTACGAGCAGTACTTC	CASSPDAQEVSYEQYF
few	TRBD2	TRBV7-2	TRBJ2-7	TGTGCCAGCAGCTTAGTAGTAGCGGGAGCGATGGAGCAGTACTTC	CASSLVVAGAMEQYF
few	.	TRBV7-3	TRBJ2-5	TGTGCCAGCAGCCCTGACCCTAGGGAGACCCAGTACTTC	CASSPDPRETQYF
few	.	TRBV10-3	TRBJ2-5	TGTGCCATCAGCGACCCCGGACGGCACCAAGAGACCCAGTACTTC	CAISDPGRHQETQYF
.	.	TRBV20-1	TRBJ2-1	TGCAGTGCTAGAGCCTTTCTGGATTCCTACAATGAGCAGTTCTTC	CSARAFLDSYNEQFF
few	.	TRBV20-1	TRBJ1-1	TGCAGTGCTACCGACAGGAGGAACACTGAAGCTTTCTTT	CSATDRRNTEAFF
.	.	TRBV6-1	TRBJ2-5	TGTGCCAGACTTTCATGGCAGCAAGAGACCCAGTACTTC	CARLSWQQETQYF
medium-sized	TRBD1	TRBV10-3	TRBJ2-7	TGTGCCACCCAGGGACAGTACTACGAGCAGTACTTC	CATQGQYYEQYF
.	TRBD1	TRBV5-4	TRBJ2-7	TGTGCCAGCAGCGCGGGACAGGCGGGCGAGCAGTACTTC	CASSAGQAGEQYF
few	.	TRBV20-1	TRBJ1-2	TGCAGTGCAACCCCCGGGCTCGTAGCTAACTATGGCTACACCTTC	CSATPGLVANYGYTF
.	.	TRBV7-9	TRBJ2-5	TGTGCCAGCAGCTCCTCCCGGGGAAAACAAGAGACCCAGTACTTC	CASSSSRGKQETQYF
few	TRBD2	TRBV20-1	TRBJ2-3	TGCAGTGCTCGACTAGCGGGAGATTATACGCAGTATTTT	CSARLAGDYTQYF
.	.	TRBV12-3/TRBV12-4	TRBJ1-2	TGTGCCAGCAGTCCCCCCAAGGTTGGCTACACCTTC	CASSPPKVGYTF
.	TRBD2	TRBV20-1	TRBJ2-7	TGCAGTGCTAGAGATCGCGGGAGCTCCTACGAGCAGTACTTC	CSARDRGSSYEQYF
few	TRBD2	TRBV28	TRBJ2-7	TGTGCCAGCACACGACTAGCGGGAGGATCCGAGCAGTACTTC	CASTRLAGGSEQYF
medium-sized	.	TRBV20-1	TRBJ1-2	TGCAGTGCCCCTCTGGGCAGTCCCAACTATGGCTACACCTTC	CSAPLGSPNYGYTF
.	TRBD2	TRBV20-1	TRBJ2-1	TGCAGTGCTAGCGGGACTAGCAGTGTCAATGAGCAGTTCTTC	CSASGTSSVNEQFF
medium-sized	.	TRBV20-1	TRBJ2-3	TGCAGTGCTAGGTTAGGAGGCAGCACAGATACGCAGTATTTT	CSARLGGSTDTQYF